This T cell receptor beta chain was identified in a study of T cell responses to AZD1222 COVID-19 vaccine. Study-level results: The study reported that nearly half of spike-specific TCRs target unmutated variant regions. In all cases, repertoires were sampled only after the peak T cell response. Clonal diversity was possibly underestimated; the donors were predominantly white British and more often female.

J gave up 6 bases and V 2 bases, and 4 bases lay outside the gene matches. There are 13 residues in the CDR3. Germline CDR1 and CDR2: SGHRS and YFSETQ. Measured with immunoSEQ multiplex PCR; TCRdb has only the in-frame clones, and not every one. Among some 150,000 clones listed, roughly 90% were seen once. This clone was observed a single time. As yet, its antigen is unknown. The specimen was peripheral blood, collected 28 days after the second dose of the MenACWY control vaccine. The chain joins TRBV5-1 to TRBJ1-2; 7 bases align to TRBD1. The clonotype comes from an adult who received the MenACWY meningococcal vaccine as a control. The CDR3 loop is CASSFTGDNGYTF. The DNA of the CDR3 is TGCGCCAGCAGCTTCACAGGGGATAATGGCTACACCTTC. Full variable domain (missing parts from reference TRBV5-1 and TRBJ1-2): KAGVTQTPRYLIKTRGQQVTLSCSPISGHRSVSWYQQTPGQGLQFLFEYFSETQRNKGNFPGRFSGRQFSNSRSEMNVSTLELGDSALYLCASSFTGDNGYTFGSGTRLTVV.